The T cell receptor (beta chain) described here comes from a study of blood T cell repertoires in COVID-19. Study-wide background: Samples of COVID-19 (acute and convalescent) were obtained from the United States, Italy and Spain. PBMCs, B-cell-depleted T cells, or T cells provided the cDNA or gDNA that made up the material.

Methods used by the authors: Reference gene primers were amplified, and this amplification served to estimate nucleated cell counts. The table came from immunoSEQ multiplex PCR; TCRdb's copy has only in-frame clones and leaves some out. The D gene and trimming were derived from the DNA, and the V and J assignments and clone size from that table. Among around 25,000 clones listed, about 72% were seen once. The germline gives CDR1 WSHSY, CDR2 SAAADI. The length of the CDR3 is 15 residues. V dropped 6 bases and J dropped 2; count of bases not matched to a gene: 4. The chain has TRBV10-2 and TRBJ2-1; TRBD1 matches at 10 bases. The specimen was peripheral blood. The TCR originated in a woman aged 80 or over with acute or convalescent COVID-19. CDR3 bases: TGCGCCAGCAGGGGGGACAGGGGCACCTACAATGAGCAGTTCTTC. As protein: CASRGDRGTYNEQFF.